The 20 T cell receptor beta chains below all came from one sample that was sequenced in a study of CD8+CD57+ T cells in acquired aplastic anemia (dated by TCRdb to 2016 to 2019). This sample was sequenced with an Illumina HiSeq 2000. TCR beta VDJ combination and CDR3 sequence profiling used genomic DNA as the template. Using fastp trimming at Q25 and MiXCR clonotype assembly, TCRdb reanalyzed the public sequencing data and kept in-frame beta chains. All rows with the same CDR3 protein become a single entry with the most common DNA and genes. The sample table contains some 120,000 distinct CDR3 sequences; only one count was recorded for roughly 40% of them. The ten largest clones capture 2.6% of the sample. Patients chosen for sequencing had shown expansion of CD8+CD57+ cells by flow cytometry. The sequenced sample was sorted CD4+, CD8+, or CD8+CD57+ T cells (not recorded which) from PBMCs. These receptors were obtained from a human donor with aplastic anemia.

The sample holds many counts of this clonotype. CDR3 coding DNA: TGCGCCAGCAGGTGGATTACAGGAGGGGGGTCAAACACTGAAGCTTTCTTT. Its translation is CASRWITGGGSNTEAFF. The rearrangement links TRBV5-1 to TRBJ1-1, with D tentatively TRBD1 (6 bases). With 5 bases removed from V and 2 bases from J, the gap between germline ends came to 22 bases. The CDR3 has 17 residues. In germline, CDR1 is SGHRS, CDR2 YFSETQ.

Many counts were recorded for this clonotype. V usage is TRBV12-3 or TRBV12-4 and J usage is TRBJ1-2; maybe TRBD1 (6 bases). The germline V and J ends were trimmed by 5 bases and 7 bases, with 23 bases remaining between them. This CDR3 region has 16 residues. CDR3 sequence reads: CASSPTPDGRGPGYTF. The CDR3 DNA reads TGTGCCAGCAGTCCAACCCCCGACGGCAGGGGACCTGGCTACACCTTC.

V and J are TRBV10-2 and TRBJ2-7; D remains unclear. Germline CDR1 is WSHSY and CDR2 is SAAADI. Trimming left V 7 bases short and J 2 bases short, with 9 bases between. There are 12 residues in the CDR3. DNA for the CDR3: TGCGCCAGCAATGAAGCCCCCTACGAGCAGTACTTC. It encodes CASNEAPYEQYF.

The CDR3 loop reads CSPRGNQGARDYGYTF. The CDR3 DNA is TGCAGTCCCCGGGGGAACCAAGGGGCGCGGGATTATGGCTACACCTTC. V usage is TRBV20-1 and J usage is TRBJ1-2, with D perhaps TRBD1 (5 bases). Germline lookup yields CDR1 DFQATT and CDR2 SNEGSKA (reference sequence). The ends were cut back, 8 bases at V and 5 bases at J, with 27 bases in the middle. This CDR3 is 16 amino acids long.

This clonotype was observed many times. The J gene is TRBJ1-5, the V gene TRBV5-1; D unresolved. Germline values: CDR1 SGHRS, CDR2 YFSETQ. Trimming removed 5 bases from V and 0 bases from J, with 9 bases in between. The CDR3 has 14 residues. The CDR3 bases are TGCGCCAGCAGTGCTGGCGATAGCAATCAGCCCCAGCATTTT. It encodes CASSAGDSNQPQHF.

This clonotype was detected many times. The chain links TRBV27 to TRBJ2-7; D is perhaps TRBD2 (5 bases). The CDR3 contains 13 residues. V shed 6 bases and J shed 4 bases, with 13 bases lying between them. In germline, CDR1 is MNHEY, CDR2 SMNVEV (reference sequence). CDR3 DNA sequence: TGTGCCAGCAGGAGTATAAGGGAGTACGAGCAGTACGTC. Its protein is CASRSIREYEQYV.

J is TRBJ1-3 and V is TRBV19; D unresolved. Germline CDR1 and CDR2: LNHDA and SQIVND (reference sequence). The V end lost 3 bases, the J end lost 6 bases, and 12 bases lay between the germline ends. The CDR3 sequence is 14 residues long. The DNA of the CDR3 is TGTGCCAGTAGTATGGAGGGTGTCCTAAACACCATATATTTT. Its protein is CASSMEGVLNTIYF. The full variable domain, in which reference TRBV19 and TRBJ1-3 provide the parts outside the CDR3, is DGGITQSPKYLFRKEGQNVTLSCEQNLNHDAMYWYRQDPGQGLRLIYYSQIVNDFQKGDIAEGYSVSREKKESFPLTVTSAQKNPTAFYLCASSMEGVLNTIYFGEGSWLTVV.

The J gene is TRBJ1-1, the V gene TRBV18; 7 positions match TRBD1. The germline V gene encodes CDR1 KGHSH and CDR2 LQKENI. V lost 3 bases and J lost 12; bases outside the gene matches: 10. This CDR3 has 13 amino acids. DNA for the CDR3: TGTGCCAGCTCACCGGAAAGGGGACAGTTTTCTTTCTTT. Amino acids: CASSPERGQFSFF.

This clonotype was seen repeatedly, ten times or more. The rearrangement uses TRBV25-1 and TRBJ1-3; 7 nucleotides agree with TRBD1. Trimming took 1 base from V and 1 from J; bases not matched to a gene: 7. This CDR3 is 17 amino acids long. From germline, CDR1 is MGHDK and CDR2 SYGVNS. The CDR3 here is CASSELGTDTSGNTIYF. CDR3 nucleotide sequence: TGTGCCAGCAGTGAATTGGGGACAGACACGTCTGGAAACACCATATATTTT.

In the case of this clonotype: One base away lies a much larger clone, so this may be a sequencing read error. CDR3 sequence reads: CASSTLYYEQYF. The CDR3 coding sequence is TGTGCCAGCAGTACCCTTTACTACGAGCAGTACTTC. The V and J genes are TRBV2 and TRBJ2-7; D gene uncertain. Germline V CDR1 and CDR2: SNHLY, FYNNEI. The CDR3 totals 12 residues. The germline V and J ends were trimmed by 5 bases and 3 bases, with 8 bases remaining between them.

This clonotype was picked up a small number of times. V is TRBV29-1 and J is TRBJ2-7; no clear D gene. CDR3 size: 11 residues. The ends were cut back, 6 bases at V and 6 bases at J, with 12 bases in the middle. Per germline, CDR1 SQVTM and CDR2 ANQGSEA. CDR3 amino acids: CSVPLGAEQYF. For the CDR3, the DNA is TGCAGCGTCCCTTTAGGAGCCGAGCAGTACTTC.

The table lists this clonotype with many counts. This chain connects TRBV6-5 to TRBJ1-2; D perhaps matches TRBD1 (6 bases). Germline values: CDR1 MNHEY, CDR2 SVGAGI. The CDR3 extends over 14 amino acids. V lost 4 bases and J lost 3, with 12 bases in between. CDR3 in DNA: TGTGCCAGCAGTTTAGGGGGACGGGACTATGGCTACACCTTC. Translation: CASSLGGRDYGYTF.

This clonotype was seen at least ten times. This chain joins TRBV20-1 and TRBJ1-1; D gene uncertain. Germline V CDR1 and CDR2: DFQATT, SNEGSKA (reference sequence). The V and J ends lost 5 bases and 1 base respectively, with 5 bases between them. The CDR3 is made up of 11 amino acids. The CDR3 loop is CSAGRNTEAFF. Written as DNA, the CDR3 is TGCAGTGCTGGGCGGAACACTGAAGCTTTCTTT.

With respect to this clonotype: This clone may be a read error of a much larger clone one base away. This rearrangement joins TRBV7-8 to TRBJ1-6, with D possibly TRBD1 on 5 matching bases. In germline, CDR1 is SGHVS, CDR2 FQNEAQ. The CDR3 is made up of 13 amino acids. Trimming cost V 9 bases and J 7 bases, with 13 bases left between them. In DNA, the CDR3 is TGTGCCAGACAGGAATTTGAAAATTCACCCCTCCACTTT. Translated, it gives CARQEFENSPLHF.

V is TRBV2 and J is TRBJ2-3; 9 nucleotides align to TRBD2. This CDR3 is 13 amino acids long. With V trimmed by 9 bases and J by 2 bases, 3 bases remained unmatched. In germline, CDR1 is SNHLY, CDR2 FYNNEI. In DNA form, the CDR3 reads TGTGCCAGTAGCGGGGGCTTCACAGATACGCAGTATTTT. It specifies CASSGGFTDTQYF.

The chain has TRBV15 and TRBJ2-7; 9 bases agree with TRBD1. From germline, CDR1 is LNHNV and CDR2 YYDKDF (reference sequence). V was clipped by 3 bases and J by 7 bases; unmatched bases: 10. The CDR3 totals 15 residues. CDR3 in DNA: TGTGCCACCAGCAGCCGGGACAGGGTTTCAAAAGAGCAGTACTTC. Its protein is CATSSRDRVSKEQYF.

As to this clonotype: Since a much larger clone is just one base distant, this may be a read error. The rearrangement uses TRBV20-1 and TRBJ1-1, with D unresolved. From germline, CDR1 is DFQATT and CDR2 SNEGSKA (reference sequence). This CDR3 is 11 amino acids long. CDR3 coding DNA: TGCAGTGCATTCGACCGCACTGAAGCTTCCTTT. The encoded protein is CSAFDRTEASF.

This chain uses TRBV7-2 with TRBJ1-1, with TRBD1 as a possible D gene (5 bases). The V and J ends lost 2 bases and 2 bases respectively, with 9 bases between them. This CDR3 has 14 amino acids. Per the germline V gene, CDR1 is SGHTA and CDR2 is FQGNSA. The CDR3 sequence is CASSLRDGNTEAFF. The CDR3 region has the DNA TGTGCCAGCAGCTTACGGGACGGAAACACTGAAGCTTTCTTT.

Many counts were recorded for this clonotype. The V and J genes are TRBV9 and TRBJ1-6, with 9 bases aligning to TRBD1. V lost 0 bases, J lost 7 bases, and 11 bases stayed unmatched. The CDR3 runs 18 residues. Germline loops: CDR1 SGDLS, CDR2 YYNGEE. The CDR3 is CASSVGSGTGRYNSPLHF. CDR3 DNA sequence: TGTGCCAGCAGCGTAGGTTCAGGGACAGGGAGATACAATTCACCCCTCCACTTT.

The table lists this clonotype with many counts. The rearrangement uses TRBV6-1 and TRBJ1-4; tentative D call: TRBD1 (5 bases). The CDR3 length is 14 residues. Trimming took 6 bases from V and 8 from J, leaving 16 bases between them. Germline V gene data show CDR1 as MNHNS and CDR2 as SASEGT. CDR3: CASRAGTREEKLFF. The CDR3 DNA reads TGTGCCAGCAGAGCCGGGACCCGTGAGGAAAAACTGTTTTTT.